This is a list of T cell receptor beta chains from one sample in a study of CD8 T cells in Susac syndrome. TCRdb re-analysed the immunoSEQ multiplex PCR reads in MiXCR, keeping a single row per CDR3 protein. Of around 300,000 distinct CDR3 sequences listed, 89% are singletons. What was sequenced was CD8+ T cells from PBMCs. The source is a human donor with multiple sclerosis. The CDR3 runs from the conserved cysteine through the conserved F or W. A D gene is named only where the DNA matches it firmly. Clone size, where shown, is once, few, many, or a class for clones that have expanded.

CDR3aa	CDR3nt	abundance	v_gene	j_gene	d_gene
CASSLSASYGYTF	TGTGCCAGCAGTTTGTCGGCCAGCTATGGCTACACCTTC	.	TRBV27	TRBJ1-2	.
CASGRVGTEAFF	TGTGCCAGCGGACGAGTGGGGACTGAAGCTTTCTTT	.	TRBV7-9	TRBJ1-1	.
CASSEARALVIDSYEQYF	TGTGCCAGCAGTGAAGCCCGCGCACTAGTTATCGACTCCTACGAGCAGTACTTC	.	TRBV6-1	TRBJ2-7	.
CASSQDSDTGLVGIGAFF	TGCGCCAGCAGCCAAGATTCGGACACTGGACTGGTTGGGATTGGGGCTTTCTTT	.	TRBV4-3	TRBJ1-1	.
CASSYEVAADTQYF	TGTGCCAGCAGTTACGAAGTAGCGGCAGATACGCAGTATTTT	once	TRBV6-2/TRBV6-3	TRBJ2-3	.
CSATSGMGAETQYF	TGCAGTGCTACCTCGGGGATGGGGGCGGAGACCCAGTACTTC	.	TRBV20-1	TRBJ2-5	.
CAWSEGQTSYNEQFF	TGTGCCTGGAGTGAGGGACAGACTTCCTACAATGAGCAGTTCTTC	.	TRBV30	TRBJ2-1	TRBD1
CASSPPGLAGTDTQYF	TGTGCCAGCAGCCCGCCGGGACTAGCGGGCACAGATACGCAGTATTTT	.	TRBV5-4	TRBJ2-3	TRBD2
CSAQQGAYNEQFF	TGCAGTGCACAACAGGGGGCCTACAATGAGCAGTTCTTC	.	TRBV20-1	TRBJ2-1	TRBD1
CSARTRSGPDTQYF	TGCAGTGCTAGAACCCGATCCGGGCCAGATACGCAGTATTTT	.	TRBV20-1	TRBJ2-3	.
CASAEEEQTYNEQFF	TGTGCCAGCGCCGAAGAGGAGCAGACTTACAATGAGCAGTTCTTC	.	TRBV6-4	TRBJ2-1	.
CASSQGLAGGHEQFF	TGTGCCAGCAGCCAAGGGCTAGCGGGGGGGCATGAGCAGTTCTTC	.	TRBV3-1	TRBJ2-1	TRBD2
CASSVGQLPGELFF	TGTGCCAGCAGCGTAGGGCAGTTACCCGGGGAGCTGTTTTTT	.	TRBV9	TRBJ2-2	.
CASSRGLAGVETQYF	TGTGCCAGCAGCCGGGGACTAGCGGGGGTTGAGACCCAGTACTTC	.	TRBV7-9	TRBJ2-5	TRBD2
CASSFQPGPHSYNEQFF	TGTGCCAGTAGTTTTCAACCGGGACCCCACTCTTACAATGAGCAGTTCTTC	.	TRBV19	TRBJ2-1	.
CASSQDGGGLNYGYTF	TGCGCCAGCAGTCAAGATGGCGGCGGTCTTAACTATGGCTACACCTTC	.	TRBV4-3	TRBJ1-2	.
CSARPLGSYEQYF	TGCAGTGCTAGGCCCTTGGGCTCCTACGAGCAGTACTTC	.	TRBV20-1	TRBJ2-7	.
CASSISWDGPVAEAFF	TGTGCCAGTAGTATATCGTGGGACGGCCCCGTCGCTGAAGCTTTCTTT	once	TRBV19	TRBJ1-1	.
CASSPLDNSYEQYF	TGTGCCAGCTCACCGTTGGACAACTCCTACGAGCAGTACTTC	.	TRBV18	TRBJ2-7	.
CSVDRGPYEQYF	TGCAGCGTTGACAGGGGCCCCTACGAGCAGTACTTC	few	TRBV29-1	TRBJ2-7	.
CSATLAGRGGINEQFF	TGCAGTGCTACCCTGGCAGGGAGGGGAGGAATAAATGAGCAGTTCTTC	.	TRBV20-1	TRBJ2-1	TRBD2
CATSRDLRSNLPGTSGITSEQFF	TGTGCCACCAGCAGAGATCTCAGATCAAATTTACCCGGGACTAGCGGGATAACTAGTGAGCAGTTCTTC	.	TRBV15	TRBJ2-1	TRBD2
CASSGADFYEQYF	TGTGCCAGCTCTGGGGCGGATTTCTACGAGCAGTACTTC	.	TRBV7-6	TRBJ2-7	.
CASYIAGSHNEQFF	TGTGCCAGCTACATAGCGGGCAGCCACAATGAGCAGTTCTTC	.	TRBV2	TRBJ2-1	TRBD2
CASTQSQIAGPNTGELFF	TGTGCCAGCACCCAATCCCAGATAGCGGGACCGAACACCGGGGAGCTGTTTTTT	.	TRBV7-9	TRBJ2-2	TRBD2
CASRPFNTEAFF	TGTGCCAGCAGGCCATTCAACACTGAAGCTTTCTTT	.	TRBV6-2/TRBV6-3	TRBJ1-1	.
CASSYSRTGWDYGYTF	TGTGCCAGCAGTTACTCCCGGACAGGCTGGGACTATGGCTACACCTTC	many	TRBV6-5	TRBJ1-2	TRBD1
CASSSRLAGEGDTQYF	TGTGCCAGTAGTAGCCGACTAGCGGGAGAAGGAGATACGCAGTATTTT	.	TRBV19	TRBJ2-3	TRBD2
CASGREGNIQYF	TGTGCCAGCGGACGCGAGGGCAACATTCAGTACTTC	few	TRBV6-5	TRBJ2-4	.
CASSVAQAGAGGTGELFF	TGTGCCAGCAGCGTAGCCCAAGCGGGAGCGGGGGGCACCGGGGAGCTGTTTTTT	.	TRBV9	TRBJ2-2	TRBD2
CASSQDATSGRDTDTQYF	TGTGCCAGCAGCCAAGATGCGACTAGCGGGAGGGATACAGATACGCAGTATTTT	.	TRBV13	TRBJ2-3	TRBD2
CASSVDSSTRWARDGYTF	TGTGCCAGCAGCGTAGATAGTTCTACGAGGTGGGCCAGGGATGGCTACACCTTC	.	TRBV9	TRBJ1-2	.
CASSSVGSSNQPQHF	TGTGCCAGCAGTTCGGTGGGGAGTAGCAATCAGCCCCAGCATTTT	.	TRBV25-1	TRBJ1-5	.
CANSLAVRGAPYEQYF	TGTGCCAACAGCTTAGCTGTCAGGGGGGCCCCCTACGAGCAGTACTTC	.	TRBV7-2	TRBJ2-7	.
CASSLALLAGGWGYEQYF	TGTGCCAGCAGCTTAGCCCTCCTAGCGGGAGGTTGGGGCTACGAGCAGTACTTC	.	TRBV11-2	TRBJ2-7	TRBD2
CAVDRKVNYGYTF	TGTGCAGTGGACCGTAAGGTTAACTATGGCTACACCTTC	.	TRBV12-3/TRBV12-4	TRBJ1-2	.
CASSISGDYLYEQYF	TGTGCCAGTAGTATTTCCGGGGACTACCTCTACGAGCAGTACTTC	.	TRBV19	TRBJ2-7	TRBD2
CASSLSGGARAFF	TGTGCCAGCAGTTTATCTGGGGGCGCGAGAGCTTTCTTT	.	TRBV27	TRBJ1-1	.
CASSYSGRGDASGANVLTF	TGTGCCAGCAGTTACTCAGGGAGAGGGGACGCCTCTGGGGCCAACGTCCTGACTTTC	.	TRBV6-5	TRBJ2-6	.
CATSDRWLSSGTGQFF	TGTGCCACCAGTGATAGATGGCTGTCTAGCGGAACCGGGCAGTTCTTC	.	TRBV24-1	TRBJ2-1	TRBD2
CASSLARGSTDTQYF	TGTGCCAGCAGCTTGGCCCGGGGGTCCACAGATACGCAGTATTTT	.	TRBV5-4	TRBJ2-3	.
CASSYPGQNEAFF	TGTGCCAGCAGTTACCCCGGTCAGAATGAAGCTTTCTTT	.	TRBV6-2/TRBV6-3	TRBJ1-1	.
CASTAGQVPETQYF	TGTGCCAGCACCGCTGGACAGGTCCCAGAGACCCAGTACTTC	.	TRBV28	TRBJ2-5	TRBD1
CASSSLSAPSFSYGYTF	TGTGCCAGCAGTTCTCTATCCGCTCCTTCATTCTCCTATGGCTACACCTTC	.	TRBV6-2/TRBV6-3	TRBJ1-2	.
CSVEKGTSGINEQYF	TGCAGCGTTGAAAAAGGGACTAGCGGGATAAACGAGCAGTACTTC	.	TRBV29-1	TRBJ2-7	TRBD2
CASSSPRDPRAETQYF	TGTGCCAGCAGTTCTCCACGGGACCCTCGAGCAGAGACCCAGTACTTC	few	TRBV6-2/TRBV6-3	TRBJ2-5	.
CASSLFGGWVGNTIYF	TGTGCCAGCAGCTTGTTTGGGGGCTGGGTTGGAAACACCATATATTTT	.	TRBV5-6	TRBJ1-3	.
CASSLQTSGRVGF	TGTGCCAGCAGTTTACAGACTAGCGGGAGAGTGGGCTTC	once	TRBV28	TRBJ2-7	TRBD2
CASSAGTSGNEQFF	TGTGCCAGCAGTGCAGGGACTAGCGGCAATGAGCAGTTCTTC	few	TRBV27	TRBJ2-1	TRBD2
CASSYMHTEAFF	TGTGCCAGCAGTTACATGCACACTGAAGCTTTCTTT	.	TRBV6-2/TRBV6-3	TRBJ1-1	.
CASSEGVRGGDNEQFF	TGTGCCAGCAGTGAGGGGGTCAGGGGAGGGGACAATGAGCAGTTCTTC	.	TRBV25-1	TRBJ2-1	.
CASSEGTGVSNQPQHF	TGTGCCAGCAGTGAGGGGACAGGGGTGAGCAATCAGCCCCAGCATTTT	.	TRBV25-1	TRBJ1-5	TRBD1
CASSLDRTTNTGELFF	TGTGCCAGCAGCTTAGACAGGACGACGAACACCGGGGAGCTGTTTTTT	.	TRBV7-3	TRBJ2-2	.
CSARVWGQGLYEQFF	TGCAGTGCTAGGGTCTGGGGACAGGGGTTGTATGAGCAGTTCTTC	.	TRBV20-1	TRBJ2-1	TRBD1